This T cell receptor beta chain was retrieved from a study of blood T cell repertoires in COVID-19. The V gene's germline CDR1 is WSHSY and CDR2 SAAADI. This CDR3 has 13 residues. Trimming left V 2 bases short and J 4 bases short, with 3 bases between. Original methodology: Reference gene primer amplification gave nucleated cell count estimates. Assay used: immunoSEQ multiplex PCR; TCRdb lists only in-frame clones, some missing. The DNA was the basis for D and trimming; V, J and clone size are from that table. The table lists over 30,000 clones, about four fifths of them singletons, with 30% to 40% in the top ten.

Sequencing used peripheral blood. The chain employs TRBV10-2 and TRBJ1-6; D is undetermined. The TCR was taken from a man older than 75 with active or convalescent COVID-19. The CDR3 DNA follows: TGCGCCAGCAGTGAGGCGTATAATTCACCCCTCCACTTT. Its protein product is CASSEAYNSPLHF.